One and the same sample provided the 8 T cell receptor beta chains below, sequenced in a study of control samples from healthy donors and cancer patients. Profiled with immunoSEQ multiplex PCR; TCRdb holds only in-frame clones, not every one. The sample lists 150,000 to 200,000 clones; around 96% were seen once. The material sequenced was blood. The source is a woman between 35 and 50 years old in good health.

The rearrangement joins TRBV11-3 to TRBJ1-1; D is undetermined. CDR1 SGHNT and CDR2 YENEEA come from the germline V gene. The CDR3 is 13 residues long. V was trimmed by 6 bases and J by 7 bases, leaving 15 bases between them. DNA for the CDR3: TGTGCCAGCAGTCTGACACGTTCGGGTGAAGCTTTCTTT. This sequence encodes CASSLTRSGEAFF.

This rearrangement joins TRBV7-2 to TRBJ2-7, with 8 bases matching TRBD1. V was clipped by 4 bases and J by 4 bases; unmatched bases: 12. Germline loops: CDR1 SGHTA, CDR2 FQGNSA. The CDR3 is made up of 16 amino acids. The CDR3 coding sequence is TGTGCCAGCAGCTCAGATCCGGGACAGGCTATTTACGAGCAGTACTTC. Encoded protein: CASSSDPGQAIYEQYF.

The V and J genes are TRBV5-1 and TRBJ1-4; TRBD1 matches 9 bases. This CDR3 has 16 residues. Germline V lookup: CDR1 SGHRS, CDR2 YFSETQ. The J segment lost 5 bases and the V segment lost 2 bases, leaving 7 bases of the junction unmatched. DNA of the CDR3: TGCGCCAGCAGCTTTACAGGGGGCGCAGGCAATGAAAAACTGTTTTTT. It is translated as CASSFTGGAGNEKLFF.

V and J are TRBV19 and TRBJ1-1; D unresolved. Germline V gene sequence: CDR1 LNHDA, CDR2 SQIVND (reference sequence). The CDR3 consists of 14 residues. Between the trimmed V and J ends, which lost 3 bases and 0 bases, there was a span of 8 bases. The CDR3 DNA reads TGTGCCAGTAGTATTGGAATGTTGAACACTGAAGCTTTCTTT. Amino acid sequence: CASSIGMLNTEAFF. Full variable domain (missing parts from reference TRBV19 and TRBJ1-1): DGGITQSPKYLFRKEGQNVTLSCEQNLNHDAMYWYRQDPGQGLRLIYYSQIVNDFQKGDIAEGYSVSREKKESFPLTVTSAQKNPTAFYLCASSIGMLNTEAFFGQGTRLTVV.

The chain couples TRBV29-1 to TRBJ1-2; no firm D call. CDR1 and CDR2 (germline): SQVTM, ANQGSEA. V lost 2 bases and J lost 3, with 19 bases in between. The CDR3 sequence is 16 residues long. The CDR3 loop is CSVERTTAGPHYGYTF. The CDR3 DNA sequence: TGCAGCGTTGAAAGAACTACCGCCGGTCCGCACTATGGCTACACCTTC.

The chain is built from TRBV7-2 and TRBJ2-7; 13 bases line up with TRBD2. This CDR3 is built from 18 residues. V dropped 4 bases and J dropped 0; count of bases not matched to a gene: 9. Germline CDR1 reads SGHTA; CDR2 reads FQGNSA. For the CDR3, the DNA is TGTGCCAGCAGCTGGGGACTAGCGGGGAGAACAAGCTCCTACGAGCAGTACTTC. Translating it yields CASSWGLAGRTSSYEQYF.

This clone turned up a few times. This sequence joins TRBV6-5 and TRBJ1-2; no firm D call. V lost 7 bases and J lost 3, with 15 bases in between. The CDR3 contains 14 residues. Germline-derived CDR1 and CDR2 are MNHEY and SVGAGI. Written as DNA, the CDR3 is TGTGCCAGCAACCCCCTGGCGCGCGACTATGGCTACACCTTC. Protein product: CASNPLARDYGYTF.

This chain uses TRBV7-2 with TRBJ1-2; D possibly corresponds to TRBD1 (5 bases). CDR1 is SGHTA and CDR2 is FQGNSA in the germline V gene. The CDR3 sequence is 15 residues long. V was pared by 7 bases and J by 3 bases, with 18 bases between. CDR3 coding DNA: TGTGCCAGCACCCCGCCGGGGGGGAAGGACTATGGCTACACCTTC. Amino acid sequence: CASTPPGGKDYGYTF.